A selection of T cell receptor beta chains follows, all from one sample in a study of blood T cell repertoires in COVID-19. Sequencing used immunoSEQ multiplex PCR; TCRdb keeps in-frame clones, though not all of them. The profile covers about 400,000 clones, with 86% appearing a single time and over 1.3% taken by the ten largest. The sample was peripheral blood. The receptors come from a woman younger than 45 with active or convalescent COVID-19. Each CDR3 is given with its conserved first and last residue. The D gene is left open where the match is weak. Some rows mark clone size as missing; the rest say once, few, many or name a class of expanded clone.

j_gene: TRBJ2-7
v_gene: TRBV6-5
abundance: .
d_gene: .
CDR3nt: TGTGCCAGCAGTACTGGACAGACCTACGAGCAGTACTTC
CDR3aa: CASSTGQTYEQYF

j_gene: TRBJ1-1
v_gene: TRBV6-4
abundance: .
d_gene: .
CDR3nt: TGTGCCGCCGGAACGGTGGGCGATGACAGGAGGACTGAAGCTTTCTTT
CDR3aa: CAAGTVGDDRRTEAFF

j_gene: TRBJ2-7
v_gene: TRBV6-2/TRBV6-3
abundance: once
d_gene: TRBD2
CDR3nt: TGTGCCAGCAGTCTAGCGGGAGGGCCGCAGGAGCAGTACTTC
CDR3aa: CASSLAGGPQEQYF

j_gene: TRBJ1-3
v_gene: TRBV9
abundance: once
d_gene: .
CDR3nt: TGTGCCAGCAGCGCTTCTACAGGAAACTCTGGAAACACCATATATTTT
CDR3aa: CASSASTGNSGNTIYF

j_gene: TRBJ2-5
v_gene: TRBV3-1/TRBV3-2
abundance: .
d_gene: .
CDR3nt: TGTGCCAGCAGCCAGACCTTGGGCGGGACGCAGCTTAAAGAGACCCAGTACTTC
CDR3aa: CASSQTLGGTQLKETQYF

j_gene: TRBJ2-7
v_gene: TRBV6-5
abundance: .
d_gene: .
CDR3nt: TGTGCCAGCAGCGGGGGATACGAGCAGTACTTC
CDR3aa: CASSGGYEQYF

j_gene: TRBJ2-7
v_gene: TRBV27
abundance: .
d_gene: TRBD2
CDR3nt: TGTGCCAGCAGTCTCCGAGGACTAGCGGGAGCTGTTTACGAGCAGTACTTC
CDR3aa: CASSLRGLAGAVYEQYF

j_gene: TRBJ2-5
v_gene: TRBV13
abundance: .
d_gene: TRBD1
CDR3nt: TGTGCCAGCAGCTCGGGACAGGGTGAGACCCAGTACTTC
CDR3aa: CASSSGQGETQYF

j_gene: TRBJ1-6
v_gene: TRBV5-8
abundance: .
d_gene: .
CDR3nt: TGTGCCAGCACTCACAGGGTAGAGAGCTCACCCCTCCACTTT
CDR3aa: CASTHRVESSPLHF

j_gene: TRBJ2-3
v_gene: TRBV3-1/TRBV3-2
abundance: .
d_gene: .
CDR3nt: TGTGCCAGCAGCCAAGCGGGAGTCGAGGGAGATACGCAGTATTTT
CDR3aa: CASSQAGVEGDTQYF

j_gene: TRBJ1-5
v_gene: TRBV2
abundance: .
d_gene: TRBD1
CDR3nt: TGTGCCAGCAGCCGGGACAGGAACAATCAGCCCCAGCATTTT
CDR3aa: CASSRDRNNQPQHF

j_gene: TRBJ2-7
v_gene: TRBV6-1
abundance: .
d_gene: .
CDR3nt: TGTGCCAGCAGTGAAGTCTACAGTTCCTACGAGCAGTACTTC
CDR3aa: CASSEVYSSYEQYF

j_gene: TRBJ2-5
v_gene: TRBV30
abundance: .
d_gene: TRBD2
CDR3nt: TGTGCCTGGAGTGTGGGCGGGAGTCGGGAGACCCAGTACTTC
CDR3aa: CAWSVGGSRETQYF

j_gene: TRBJ1-5
v_gene: TRBV10-3
abundance: .
d_gene: TRBD1
CDR3nt: TGTGCCATCAGCGGGACAGACAATCAGCCCCAGCATTTT
CDR3aa: CAISGTDNQPQHF

j_gene: TRBJ1-1
v_gene: TRBV3-1/TRBV3-2
abundance: few
d_gene: .
CDR3nt: TGTGCCAGCAGCCAGAGGGGAGGTCTGGGCCCTGAAGCTTTCTTT
CDR3aa: CASSQRGGLGPEAFF

j_gene: TRBJ1-4
v_gene: TRBV6-6
abundance: once
d_gene: .
CDR3nt: TGTGCCAGCAGTTCCGCGGGGTTGAATGAAAAACTGTTTTTT
CDR3aa: CASSSAGLNEKLFF

j_gene: TRBJ2-6
v_gene: TRBV10-3
abundance: .
d_gene: .
CDR3nt: TGTGCCGTGGAGGAGGGAAAAGCTGGGGCCAACGTCCTGACTTTC
CDR3aa: CAVEEGKAGANVLTF

j_gene: TRBJ2-7
v_gene: TRBV6-5
abundance: .
d_gene: TRBD1
CDR3nt: TGTGCCAGCAGTTACTACCGGGACAGATCCTACGAGCAGTACTTC
CDR3aa: CASSYYRDRSYEQYF

j_gene: TRBJ1-2
v_gene: TRBV13
abundance: .
d_gene: TRBD1
CDR3nt: TGTGCCAGCAGCTCTCGGGACAGGGGGACCAGTAACTATGGCTACACCTTC
CDR3aa: CASSSRDRGTSNYGYTF

j_gene: TRBJ1-4
v_gene: TRBV14
abundance: .
d_gene: TRBD1
CDR3nt: TGTGCCAGCAGCCGCGGACAGGCCTCGAGAGTAGAAAAACTGTTTTTT
CDR3aa: CASSRGQASRVEKLFF

j_gene: TRBJ2-7
v_gene: TRBV4-1
abundance: .
d_gene: .
CDR3nt: TGCGCCAGCAGCCAAGGGGCACTGTACGAGCAGTACTTC
CDR3aa: CASSQGALYEQYF

j_gene: TRBJ2-3
v_gene: TRBV11-2
abundance: .
d_gene: TRBD2
CDR3nt: TGTGCCAGCAGCACCAAGCGGGGACCTAGCACAGATACGCAGTATTTT
CDR3aa: CASSTKRGPSTDTQYF

j_gene: TRBJ1-1
v_gene: TRBV12-5
abundance: .
d_gene: .
CDR3nt: TGTGCTAGTGGTTTGGACAGTTACATGAACACTGAAGCTTTCTTT
CDR3aa: CASGLDSYMNTEAFF

j_gene: TRBJ1-1
v_gene: TRBV6-5
abundance: .
d_gene: .
CDR3nt: TGTGCCAGCAGTCTGGACAGTCTTTTCACTGAAGCTTTCTTT
CDR3aa: CASSLDSLFTEAFF

j_gene: TRBJ1-3
v_gene: TRBV18
abundance: .
d_gene: .
CDR3nt: TGTGCCAGCTCTCCGTCAGGGGATGGAAACACCATATATTTT
CDR3aa: CASSPSGDGNTIYF

j_gene: TRBJ2-7
v_gene: TRBV11-2
abundance: .
d_gene: .
CDR3nt: TGTGCCAGCAGCTTAGAGGCGGGGGCGACCTACGAGCAGTACTTC
CDR3aa: CASSLEAGATYEQYF

j_gene: TRBJ2-3
v_gene: TRBV9
abundance: .
d_gene: TRBD2
CDR3nt: TGTGCCAGCAGAGCCCCCACTAGCGGACTTGCGAATACGCAGTATTTT
CDR3aa: CASRAPTSGLANTQYF

j_gene: TRBJ1-2
v_gene: TRBV7-2
abundance: .
d_gene: .
CDR3nt: TGTGCCAGCATGGGCGGGTTGGATTATGGCTACACCTTC
CDR3aa: CASMGGLDYGYTF

j_gene: TRBJ2-7
v_gene: TRBV11-2
abundance: .
d_gene: TRBD2
CDR3nt: TGTGCCAGCAGCTTATTGCCTAGCGGGACTATCCCCTACGAGCAGTACTTC
CDR3aa: CASSLLPSGTIPYEQYF

j_gene: TRBJ1-3
v_gene: TRBV11-2
abundance: .
d_gene: TRBD1
CDR3nt: TGTGCCAGCAGCTTAGTGGTCAGGGGGCCCCGCTCTGGAAACACCATATATTTT
CDR3aa: CASSLVVRGPRSGNTIYF

j_gene: TRBJ1-1
v_gene: TRBV29-1
abundance: .
d_gene: .
CDR3nt: TGCAGCGTTGAAGGGGGGGTCTGGGGCACTGAAGCTTTCTTT
CDR3aa: CSVEGGVWGTEAFF

j_gene: TRBJ2-7
v_gene: TRBV5-1
abundance: once
d_gene: .
CDR3nt: TGCGCCAGCAGCCCGGTGGGGGGTTCCGACGAGCAGTACTTC
CDR3aa: CASSPVGGSDEQYF

j_gene: TRBJ2-1
v_gene: TRBV14
abundance: .
d_gene: .
CDR3nt: TGTGCCAGCAGCTGGAGTAAAAGCGACACCCAAGGGGATGAGCAGTTCTTC
CDR3aa: CASSWSKSDTQGDEQFF

j_gene: TRBJ1-5
v_gene: TRBV28
abundance: .
d_gene: TRBD1
CDR3nt: TGTGCCAGCAGTGAGAGACAGGGGGATCAGCCCCAGCATTTT
CDR3aa: CASSERQGDQPQHF

j_gene: TRBJ2-3
v_gene: TRBV5-1
abundance: .
d_gene: TRBD1
CDR3nt: TGCGCCAGCAGCTGGGGACAGGGGAAGGCCCACACAGATACGCAGTATTTT
CDR3aa: CASSWGQGKAHTDTQYF

j_gene: TRBJ1-1
v_gene: TRBV19
abundance: .
d_gene: TRBD1
CDR3nt: TGTGCCAGTATCCCGGACAGGGGGATGAACACTGAAGCTTTCTTT
CDR3aa: CASIPDRGMNTEAFF